The rows below give T cell receptor beta chains drawn from one sample of a study of beta chain features in type 1 diabetes. TCRdb's table, derived via immunoSEQ multiplex PCR, lists solely in-frame clones and lacks some. The sample records fewer than 300,000 clones, about 11% being singletons. Sequencing was done on a sample of naive CD4+ T cells from blood. Every receptor here comes from a young man with type 1 diabetes. The CDR3 runs from the conserved cysteine through the conserved F or W. D genes are given only for firm matches. Not every row has a clone size; where given, it reads once, few, many or a size class.

J gene: TRBJ2-2; V gene: TRBV4-1; clone size: few; D gene: TRBD2; CDR3 protein: CASSPFSGGRRSGELFF; CDR3 DNA: TGCGCCAGCAGCCCTTTTAGCGGGGGCCGCAGGTCCGGGGAGCTGTTTTTT
J gene: TRBJ2-5; V gene: TRBV5-1; clone size: .; D gene: .; CDR3 protein: CASSSSGETQYF; CDR3 DNA: TGCGCCAGCAGCTCGTCCGGAGAGACCCAGTACTTC
J gene: TRBJ1-5; V gene: TRBV4-2; clone size: few; D gene: TRBD1; CDR3 protein: CASSQDHGTGGQPQHF; CDR3 DNA: TGTGCCAGCAGCCAAGACCATGGGACAGGAGGTCAGCCCCAGCATTTT
J gene: TRBJ1-2; V gene: TRBV19; clone size: few; D gene: .; CDR3 protein: CASKKQGNIYGYTF; CDR3 DNA: TGTGCCAGTAAGAAACAGGGAAACATCTATGGCTACACCTTC
J gene: TRBJ2-1; V gene: TRBV9; clone size: few; D gene: .; CDR3 protein: CASSVTGRDEQFF; CDR3 DNA: TGTGCCAGCAGCGTTACAGGGAGGGATGAGCAGTTCTTC
J gene: TRBJ2-5; V gene: TRBV2; clone size: .; D gene: TRBD1; CDR3 protein: CASSGQGETQYF; CDR3 DNA: TGTGCCAGCAGCGGACAGGGCGAGACCCAGTACTTC
J gene: TRBJ1-2; V gene: TRBV28; clone size: few; D gene: .; CDR3 protein: CASSIGRASNGYTF; CDR3 DNA: TGTGCCAGCAGCATAGGGAGGGCCTCTAATGGCTACACCTTC
J gene: TRBJ2-3; V gene: TRBV7-2; clone size: .; D gene: .; CDR3 protein: CASSLEMYRTDTQYF; CDR3 DNA: TGTGCCAGCAGCTTGGAGATGTACCGCACAGATACGCAGTATTTT
J gene: TRBJ1-5; V gene: TRBV19; clone size: .; D gene: TRBD1; CDR3 protein: CASTTGTDAVNQPQHF; CDR3 DNA: TGTGCCAGTACAACTGGGACAGACGCAGTCAATCAGCCCCAGCATTTT
J gene: TRBJ1-1; V gene: TRBV9; clone size: few; D gene: TRBD1; CDR3 protein: CASSVEGTGVNTEAFF; CDR3 DNA: TGTGCCAGCAGCGTAGAAGGGACAGGGGTGAACACTGAAGCTTTCTTT
J gene: TRBJ2-7; V gene: TRBV4-1; clone size: few; D gene: .; CDR3 protein: CASSQDPFRDPYEQYF; CDR3 DNA: TGCGCCAGCAGCCAAGATCCCTTCCGGGATCCCTACGAGCAGTACTTC
J gene: TRBJ1-1; V gene: TRBV18; clone size: .; D gene: .; CDR3 protein: CASSPMTDEAFF; CDR3 DNA: TGTGCCAGCTCACCAATGACAGATGAAGCTTTCTTT
J gene: TRBJ2-5; V gene: TRBV28; clone size: .; D gene: TRBD2; CDR3 protein: CASSLTSGGTKTQYF; CDR3 DNA: TGTGCCAGCAGTTTGACTAGCGGGGGGACAAAGACCCAGTACTTC
J gene: TRBJ2-7; V gene: TRBV6-1; clone size: .; D gene: TRBD1; CDR3 protein: CASSERGGQGAYEQYF; CDR3 DNA: TGTGCCAGCAGTGAAAGAGGGGGACAGGGGGCATACGAGCAGTACTTC
J gene: TRBJ1-4; V gene: TRBV5-1; clone size: .; D gene: .; CDR3 protein: CASSRGGIDNEKLFF; CDR3 DNA: TGCGCCAGCAGCCGGGGGGGGATTGATAATGAAAAACTGTTTTTT
J gene: TRBJ2-1; V gene: TRBV15; clone size: .; D gene: .; CDR3 protein: CATSPADYNEQFF; CDR3 DNA: TGTGCCACCAGTCCCGCGGATTACAATGAGCAGTTCTTC
J gene: TRBJ1-2; V gene: TRBV19; clone size: few; D gene: TRBD1; CDR3 protein: CASRGQGSGYTF; CDR3 DNA: TGTGCCAGTAGAGGACAGGGCTCTGGCTACACCTTC
J gene: TRBJ1-6; V gene: TRBV29-1; clone size: .; D gene: TRBD1; CDR3 protein: CSVGQGVNSPLHF; CDR3 DNA: TGCAGCGTTGGACAGGGGGTTAATTCACCCCTCCACTTT
J gene: TRBJ2-5; V gene: TRBV6-5; clone size: .; D gene: .; CDR3 protein: CASTPTGRETQYF; CDR3 DNA: TGTGCCAGCACTCCGACAGGGAGGGAGACCCAGTACTTC
J gene: TRBJ2-5; V gene: TRBV7-2; clone size: few; D gene: .; CDR3 protein: CASSVVRLETQYF; CDR3 DNA: TGTGCCAGCAGCGTGGTCCGGTTGGAGACCCAGTACTTC
J gene: TRBJ2-2; V gene: TRBV28; clone size: .; D gene: .; CDR3 protein: CASSFYRVNTGELFF; CDR3 DNA: TGTGCCAGCAGTTTTTACAGGGTGAACACCGGGGAGCTGTTTTTT
J gene: TRBJ1-2; V gene: TRBV7-9; clone size: few; D gene: .; CDR3 protein: CASSSLRASEGVAGYTF; CDR3 DNA: TGTGCCAGCAGCTCCTTACGGGCGTCAGAGGGGGTGGCTGGCTACACCTTC
J gene: TRBJ2-5; V gene: TRBV14; clone size: .; D gene: .; CDR3 protein: CASSGLKLETQYF; CDR3 DNA: TGTGCCAGCTCAGGATTAAAGCTAGAGACCCAGTACTTC
J gene: TRBJ2-1; V gene: TRBV13; clone size: few; D gene: TRBD2; CDR3 protein: CASSPLAGGYNEQFF; CDR3 DNA: TGTGCCAGCAGCCCGCTAGCGGGGGGGTACAATGAGCAGTTCTTC
J gene: TRBJ2-1; V gene: TRBV2; clone size: .; D gene: TRBD2; CDR3 protein: CASSRTSGGSYNEQFF; CDR3 DNA: TGTGCCAGCAGCAGGACTAGCGGGGGGTCTTACAATGAGCAGTTCTTC
J gene: TRBJ2-3; V gene: TRBV6-1; clone size: few; D gene: .; CDR3 protein: CASSVPTRTSTDTQYF; CDR3 DNA: TGTGCCAGCAGTGTCCCAACTAGGACTAGCACAGATACGCAGTATTTT
J gene: TRBJ2-7; V gene: TRBV7-9; clone size: .; D gene: .; CDR3 protein: CAATRGSPYEQYF; CDR3 DNA: TGTGCCGCCACCCGGGGGTCTCCCTACGAGCAGTACTTC
J gene: TRBJ2-7; V gene: TRBV28; clone size: .; D gene: TRBD1; CDR3 protein: CASSFSRTGSYEQYF; CDR3 DNA: TGTGCCAGCAGTTTTTCTCGGACAGGGTCCTACGAGCAGTACTTC
J gene: TRBJ2-5; V gene: TRBV2; clone size: .; D gene: TRBD1; CDR3 protein: CASTRTGGYEETQYF; CDR3 DNA: TGTGCCAGCACCAGGACAGGGGGCTACGAAGAGACCCAGTACTTC
J gene: TRBJ2-1; V gene: TRBV7-2; clone size: .; D gene: TRBD2; CDR3 protein: CASSLEGAGRISNEQFF; CDR3 DNA: TGTGCCAGCAGCTTAGAGGGCGCCGGGAGGATCTCCAATGAGCAGTTCTTC
J gene: TRBJ2-7; V gene: TRBV28; clone size: few; D gene: TRBD2; CDR3 protein: CASSLSSGAPYEQYF; CDR3 DNA: TGTGCCAGCAGTTTATCTAGCGGGGCCCCCTACGAGCAGTACTTC
J gene: TRBJ2-1; V gene: TRBV18; clone size: few; D gene: .; CDR3 protein: CASSPRYRVVDNEQFF; CDR3 DNA: TGTGCCAGCTCACCAAGGTACAGGGTTGTTGACAATGAGCAGTTCTTC
J gene: TRBJ1-2; V gene: TRBV2; clone size: few; D gene: .; CDR3 protein: CASTLNSKALLYGYTF; CDR3 DNA: TGTGCCAGCACTCTGAATTCAAAGGCTTTACTATATGGCTACACCTTC
J gene: TRBJ2-1; V gene: TRBV30; clone size: few; D gene: .; CDR3 protein: CAWRGNSYNEQFF; CDR3 DNA: TGTGCCTGGCGGGGGAACTCCTACAATGAGCAGTTCTTC
J gene: TRBJ1-2; V gene: TRBV7-2; clone size: .; D gene: .; CDR3 protein: CASSFWGGGTTGVGYTF; CDR3 DNA: TGTGCCAGCAGCTTTTGGGGGGGCGGGACTACCGGCGTCGGCTACACCTTC
J gene: TRBJ1-1; V gene: TRBV29-1; clone size: few; D gene: .; CDR3 protein: CSVQGRDTEAFF; CDR3 DNA: TGCAGCGTTCAGGGCCGGGACACTGAAGCTTTCTTT
J gene: TRBJ2-6; V gene: TRBV14; clone size: few; D gene: .; CDR3 protein: CASSPYFSRRGANVLTF; CDR3 DNA: TGTGCCAGCAGTCCTTATTTTTCTAGGCGCGGGGCCAACGTCCTGACTTTC
J gene: TRBJ2-2; V gene: TRBV9; clone size: few; D gene: TRBD2; CDR3 protein: CASSVASSGGNTGELFF; CDR3 DNA: TGTGCCAGCAGCGTAGCGTCTAGCGGGGGGAACACCGGGGAGCTGTTTTTT
J gene: TRBJ1-5; V gene: TRBV5-1; clone size: .; D gene: TRBD1; CDR3 protein: CASSMTGSNQPQHF; CDR3 DNA: TGCGCCAGCAGCATGACAGGGAGCAATCAGCCCCAGCATTTT
J gene: TRBJ2-1; V gene: TRBV18; clone size: .; D gene: TRBD2; CDR3 protein: CASSQTVGGGRYNEQFF; CDR3 DNA: TGTGCCAGCTCACAAACAGTCGGGGGGGGCCGCTACAATGAGCAGTTCTTC
J gene: TRBJ2-2; V gene: TRBV9; clone size: few; D gene: .; CDR3 protein: CASRTRLNTGELFF; CDR3 DNA: TGTGCCAGCAGAACGAGACTGAACACCGGGGAGCTGTTTTTT
J gene: TRBJ2-7; V gene: TRBV14; clone size: .; D gene: .; CDR3 protein: CASSAQRTPLSYEQYF; CDR3 DNA: TGTGCCAGCAGTGCCCAACGGACACCCTTATCCTACGAGCAGTACTTC
J gene: TRBJ1-2; V gene: TRBV7-2; clone size: .; D gene: .; CDR3 protein: CASSQEGVKTAGGYTF; CDR3 DNA: TGTGCCAGCAGCCAAGAAGGGGTCAAGACGGCCGGCGGCTACACCTTC
J gene: TRBJ2-7; V gene: TRBV7-2; clone size: .; D gene: TRBD2; CDR3 protein: CASSLGGGAWDEQYF; CDR3 DNA: TGTGCCAGCAGCTTAGGCGGGGGGGCCTGGGACGAGCAGTACTTC
J gene: TRBJ1-5; V gene: TRBV28; clone size: few; D gene: TRBD1; CDR3 protein: CASSPGTGAGNQPQHF; CDR3 DNA: TGTGCCAGCAGCCCTGGGACAGGGGCGGGTAATCAGCCCCAGCATTTT
J gene: TRBJ2-5; V gene: TRBV29-1; clone size: .; D gene: TRBD1; CDR3 protein: CSATWTGADVAQYF; CDR3 DNA: TGCAGCGCTACGTGGACAGGAGCCGACGTGGCCCAGTACTTC
J gene: TRBJ1-2; V gene: TRBV20-1; clone size: .; D gene: TRBD1; CDR3 protein: CSGAGQGGYTF; CDR3 DNA: TGCAGTGGGGCGGGACAGGGTGGCTACACCTTC
J gene: TRBJ2-2; V gene: TRBV5-4; clone size: few; D gene: TRBD1; CDR3 protein: CASSLDRGPIDTGELFF; CDR3 DNA: TGTGCCAGCAGCTTGGACAGGGGGCCCATCGACACCGGGGAGCTGTTTTTT
J gene: TRBJ1-5; V gene: TRBV28; clone size: .; D gene: .; CDR3 protein: CASSAGDQPQHF; CDR3 DNA: TGTGCCAGCAGTGCCGGGGATCAGCCCCAGCATTTT
J gene: TRBJ2-1; V gene: TRBV28; clone size: few; D gene: .; CDR3 protein: CASRTRRDEQFF; CDR3 DNA: TGTGCCAGCAGAACCAGGAGGGATGAGCAGTTCTTC
J gene: TRBJ2-3; V gene: TRBV14; clone size: .; D gene: .; CDR3 protein: CASSQILGQDPQYF; CDR3 DNA: TGTGCCAGCAGCCAAATTTTGGGTCAGGATCCGCAGTATTTT
J gene: TRBJ2-3; V gene: TRBV7-3; clone size: .; D gene: .; CDR3 protein: CASSLTNGQGRNTQYF; CDR3 DNA: TGTGCCAGCAGCTTAACGAACGGGCAGGGCAGAAATACGCAGTATTTT
J gene: TRBJ2-3; V gene: TRBV6-1; clone size: .; D gene: TRBD2; CDR3 protein: CASSEHGGLAKGTQYF; CDR3 DNA: TGTGCCAGCAGTGAACACGGGGGACTAGCGAAGGGTACGCAGTATTTT